These 10 T cell receptor beta chains share one sample of origin, sequenced in a study of radiation and T cells in renal cell carcinoma. Time point here: blood 4 weeks post-SBRT, at nephrectomy. The treatment: 15 Gy SBRT to primary tumor, nephrectomy 4 weeks later. The protocol was immunoSEQ multiplex PCR, while the TCRdb copy is restricted to in-frame clones and leaves out a portion. The data show about 86,000 clones, around four fifths seen once. The sample consisted of blood, taken from a patient whose treatment included radiotherapy and nephrectomy. Every receptor here comes from a middle-aged man with renal cell carcinoma.

The genes are TRBV6-5 and TRBJ2-1, with 12 bases fitting TRBD2. This CDR3 spans 15 amino acids. Germline assignment: CDR1 MNHEY and CDR2 SVGAGI. The junction had 7 bases not matched to a gene; V was cut back by 6 bases and J by 7 bases. The CDR3: CASRGRLAGANEQFF. CDR3 nucleotide sequence: TGTGCCAGCAGGGGTAGACTAGCGGGAGCTAATGAGCAGTTCTTC.

This chain connects TRBV19 to TRBJ2-7; no reliable D call. The germline V gene has CDR1 LNHDA and CDR2 SQIVND (reference sequence). The CDR3 consists of 11 residues. Trimming took 5 bases from V and 5 from J, leaving 7 bases between them. CDR3 sequence: CASSATDEQYF. CDR3 nucleotide sequence: TGTGCCAGTAGTGCGACTGACGAGCAGTACTTC.

The V call is TRBV2, the J call TRBJ2-7; D may be TRBD1 (5 bases). This CDR3 is 14 amino acids long. CDR1 and CDR2 from the germline V gene are SNHLY and FYNNEI. V was clipped by 4 bases and J by 3 bases, with 13 bases between them. The CDR3 DNA is TGTGCCAGCAGTGTTGGGGCCCTCGTCTACGAGCAGTACTTC. This sequence encodes CASSVGALVYEQYF. Looking up the rest from reference TRBV2 and TRBJ2-7 gives the full variable domain: EPEVTQTPSHQVTQMGQEVILRCVPISNHLYFYWYRQILGQKVEFLVSFYNNEISEKSEIFDDQFSVERPDGSNFTLKIRSTKLEDSAMYFCASSVGALVYEQYFGPGTRLTVT.

J is TRBJ2-4 and V is TRBV5-1; 9 nucleotides align to TRBD1. The V gene end was trimmed by 0 bases and the J gene end by 0 bases; junction bases not matched to a gene: 10. The CDR3 consists of 19 residues. Germline V gene lookup returns CDR1 SGHRS and CDR2 YFSETQ. CDR3 protein: CASSLAGDRVPLAKNIQYF. The CDR3 region has the DNA TGCGCCAGCAGCTTGGCCGGGGACAGGGTACCACTAGCCAAAAACATTCAGTACTTC.

In DNA form, the CDR3 reads TGTGCCAGCCACAAATTTACTAGCGGGAGCGGGAGGAAGGAGCTGTTTTTT. Amino acids: CASHKFTSGSGRKELFF. This chain joins TRBV5-6 and TRBJ2-2, with 11 bases that match TRBD2. V dropped 7 bases and J dropped 10; count of bases not matched to a gene: 18. CDR1 and CDR2 (germline): SGHDT, YYEEEE. The CDR3 spans 17 residues.

The rearrangement joins TRBV12-5 to TRBJ2-5, with 10 nucleotides matching TRBD2. The germline V gene has CDR1 LGHNT and CDR2 FRNRAP. V shed 6 bases and J 6 bases; nucleotides not matched to a gene: 10. The CDR3 loop spans 15 amino acids. CDR3 amino acids: CASGLAGIGVQTQYF. The CDR3 DNA is TGTGCTAGTGGACTAGCGGGAATTGGCGTGCAGACCCAGTACTTC.

The chain is built from TRBV5-1 and TRBJ2-1; TRBD2 is a possible D gene (5 bases). Per the germline V gene, CDR1 is SGHRS and CDR2 is YFSETQ. CDR3 length: 12 amino acids. Trimming removed 3 bases from V and 6 bases from J, with 7 bases in between. The CDR3 DNA follows: TGCGCCAGCAGCTCCGAGGGCAATGAGCAGTTCTTC. This translates into CASSSEGNEQFF.

The V and J genes are TRBV6-6 and TRBJ2-3; no firm D call. Germline CDR1 MNHNY, CDR2 SVGAGI (reference sequence). The CDR3 consists of 13 residues. V dropped 6 bases and J dropped 3 bases, with 10 bases sitting between them. The CDR3 loop reads CASRPVSTDTQYF. The CDR3 DNA reads TGTGCCAGCAGACCCGTTTCGACAGATACGCAGTATTTT.

The chain employs TRBV27 and TRBJ2-1, with no clear D. This CDR3 region has 16 residues. CDR1 is MNHEY, CDR2 SMNVEV, per germline (reference sequence). Trimming took 5 bases from V and 0 from J, leaving 14 bases between them. The CDR3 DNA reads TGTGCCAGCAGTCCCGATCTGACGACCTCCTACAATGAGCAGTTCTTC. This gives the protein CASSPDLTTSYNEQFF.

This clone has a single count. This chain links TRBV7-2 with TRBJ1-5; tentative D call: TRBD1 (5 bases). V was clipped by 3 bases and J by 8 bases, with 11 bases between them. The CDR3 runs 13 residues. The germline gives CDR1 SGHTA, CDR2 FQGNSA. DNA of the CDR3: TGTGCCAGCAGCTTTTCAATCAGGGAGCCCCAGCATTTT. Translated: CASSFSIREPQHF.